Shown below are 32 T cell receptor beta chains from a single sample sequenced in a study of blood T cells in healthy people across ages. With a J-beta primer mix and a sample-barcoded 5' primer, a second PCR ran about 7 to 11 cycles. TCRdb ran MiXCR on the 5' RACE reads and lists one entry per CDR3 protein. This table has roughly 2 million distinct CDR3 sequences, around 48% appearing once. Sequencing input: blood. The source of these receptors is a woman in her thirties or forties in good health.

This clonotype was detected only once. The chain has TRBV5-6 and TRBJ1-1; TRBD1 matches at 8 bases. The CDR3 is 13 amino acids. The germline gives CDR1 SGHDT, CDR2 YYEEEE. V gave up 0 bases and J gave up 10 bases; unmatched junction bases: 5. The CDR3 coding sequence is TGTGCCAGCAGCTTGGAGCCAGGGGGCACAGCTTTCTTT. Protein: CASSLEPGGTAFF.

V is TRBV12-3 or TRBV12-4 and J is TRBJ2-1; 16 bases fit TRBD2. V lost 6 bases and J lost 6; bases outside the gene matches: 8. The CDR3 spans 17 residues. The CDR3 loop reads CASSEGGLAGGPNEQFF. CDR3 nucleotides: TGTGCCAGCAGCGAAGGGGGACTAGCGGGGGGGCCCAATGAGCAGTTCTTC.

This clonotype was seen only a few times. V usage is TRBV6-2 or TRBV6-3 and J usage is TRBJ2-1; D may be TRBD2 (5 bases). The CDR3 covers 12 residues. V lost 1 base and J lost 9, with 7 bases in between. From germline, CDR1 is MNHEY and CDR2 SVGEGT. The CDR3 DNA reads TGTGCCAGCAGTTACTGGGAGCTTGAGCAGTTCTTC. Its protein is CASSYWELEQFF.

This clonotype showed up just a few times. CDR3 residues: CSAREAGQNIQYF. Written as DNA, the CDR3 is TGCAGTGCTAGAGAGGCCGGGCAGAACATTCAGTACTTC. The V call is TRBV20-1, the J call TRBJ2-4; D unresolved. Germline V gene lookup returns CDR1 DFQATT and CDR2 SNEGSKA (reference sequence). This CDR3 has 13 amino acids. V lost 0 bases and J 7 bases, leaving 10 bases between the germline ends.

Concerning this clonotype: A read error may produce the germline difference seen at one junction end. The genes are TRBV7-2 and TRBJ1-5; the D gene is possibly TRBD1 (5 bases). This CDR3 contains 13 residues. The germline CDR1 and CDR2 sequences are SGHTA and FQGNSA. Written as DNA, the CDR3 is TGTGCCAGCAGCTCCCAGGGCAATCAGCCCCGGCATTTT. Translation: CASSSQGNQPRHF.

This clonotype was observed a handful of times. The rearrangement uses TRBV27 and TRBJ2-7; TRBD1 matches at 8 bases. The junction had 9 bases not matched to a gene; V was cut back by 5 bases and J by 6 bases. From germline, CDR1 is MNHEY and CDR2 SMNVEV (reference sequence). CDR3 size: 14 residues. The CDR3: CASSPRTGSAEQYF. DNA for the CDR3: TGTGCCAGCAGTCCGCGGACAGGGTCTGCCGAGCAGTACTTC.

This clonotype was seen more than once but under ten times. This chain joins TRBV4-2 and TRBJ2-5, with 9 bases identical to TRBD2. V dropped 0 bases and J dropped 5; count of bases not matched to a gene: 13. CDR1 is LGHNA and CDR2 is YNFKEQ in the germline V gene. This CDR3 is built from 18 residues. The DNA of the CDR3 is TGTGCCAGCAGCCAAGATAAAAGTGCTAGCGGGGTTAAGGAGACCCAGTACTTC. This codes for CASSQDKSASGVKETQYF.

This clonotype has just a few counts. This chain's CDR3 is CASSLRLAGGETQYF. As DNA, the CDR3 is TGTGCCAGCAGCTTACGACTAGCGGGGGGCGAGACCCAGTACTTC. The chain links TRBV4-2 to TRBJ2-5; TRBD2 agrees at 13 bases. CDR1 LGHNA and CDR2 YNFKEQ come from the germline V gene. V gave up 5 bases and J gave up 5 bases; unmatched junction bases: 5. The CDR3 extends over 15 amino acids.

The chain's CDR3 is CASTRGERETQYF. The CDR3 nucleotides are TGTGCCAGCACCCGCGGGGAAAGAGAGACCCAGTACTTC. The chain uses TRBV9 and TRBJ2-5, with D possibly being TRBD2 (6 bases). Trimming took 6 bases from V and 4 from J, leaving 13 bases between them. The CDR3 has 13 amino acids. Germline V CDR1 and CDR2: SGDLS, YYNGEE.

This clonotype was seen more than once but under ten times. This chain joins TRBV12-3 or TRBV12-4 and TRBJ2-3; D might be TRBD1 (7 bases). This CDR3 is built from 15 residues. With 3 bases removed from V and 6 bases from J, the gap between germline ends came to 16 bases. This chain's CDR3 is CASSLEGQLVDTQYF. In nucleotides, the CDR3 is TGTGCCAGCAGTTTGGAGGGACAGTTGGTCGATACGCAGTATTTT.

This CDR3 is CASSFRGGGHLGNEQFF. The DNA of the CDR3 is TGTGCCAGCAGTTTTAGGGGAGGGGGTCATTTGGGGAATGAGCAGTTCTTC. The chain employs TRBV27 and TRBJ2-1, with a weak D call TRBD2 (7 bases). The germline V and J ends were trimmed by 3 bases and 7 bases, with 22 bases remaining between them. Germline CDR1 and CDR2: MNHEY and SMNVEV (reference sequence). The CDR3 covers 17 residues.

The V and J genes are TRBV9 and TRBJ1-2; TRBD1 aligns across 8 bases. Germline V gene data show CDR1 as SGDLS and CDR2 as YYNGEE. The V and J ends lost 4 bases and 3 bases, in that order; junction bases with no gene match: 8. The CDR3 is 15 amino acids. CDR3 in amino acids: CASSPHPGGDYGYTF. The CDR3 nucleotides read TGTGCCAGCAGCCCCCACCCAGGGGGCGACTATGGCTACACCTTC.

The chain employs TRBV10-2 and TRBJ2-5, with D tentatively TRBD2 (6 bases). Germline V gene lookup returns CDR1 WSHSY and CDR2 SAAADI. The CDR3 runs 13 residues. The V end was cut by 6 bases, the J end by 5 bases, with 13 bases between. The CDR3 here is CASRTLSGETQYF. In DNA, the CDR3 is TGCGCCAGCAGGACACTAAGCGGGGAGACCCAGTACTTC.

The genes are TRBV18 and TRBJ2-7; 8 nucleotides agree with TRBD2. The V and J ends lost 2 bases and 4 bases, in that order; junction bases with no gene match: 7. Per germline, CDR1 KGHSH and CDR2 LQKENI. The CDR3 spans 15 residues. The CDR3 is CASSPGQRGRYEQYF. The CDR3, as DNA: TGTGCCAGCTCACCAGGCCAGCGGGGGCGTTACGAGCAGTACTTC.

The rearrangement joins TRBV4-3 to TRBJ2-7; D may be TRBD2 (5 bases). The J call may be wrong; the DNA end is better matched by TRBJ2-5. This CDR3 region has 15 residues. The germline V gene has CDR1 LGHNA and CDR2 YSLEER. CDR3 region: CASSRVVGAGETQYF. CDR3 DNA sequence: TGCGCCAGCAGCCGCGTTGTGGGCGCGGGAGAGACCCAGTACTTC.

This clonotype was seen more than once but under ten times. The V call is TRBV7-6, the J call TRBJ2-6; D is uncertain. Between the trimmed V and J ends, which lost 1 base and 0 bases, there was a span of 7 bases. In germline, CDR1 is SGHVS, CDR2 FNYEAQ. The CDR3 contains 16 residues. The CDR3 DNA reads TGTGCCAGCAGCTTAGTCCGGAGCTCTGGGGCCAACGTCCTGACTTTC. As protein: CASSLVRSSGANVLTF. The complete variable domain, with remaining parts taken from reference TRBV7-6 and TRBJ2-6, reads GAGVSQSPRYKVTKRGQDVALRCDPISGHVSLYWYRQALGQGPEFLTYFNYEAQQDKSGLPNDRFSAERPEGSISTLTIQRTEQRDSAMYRCASSLVRSSGANVLTFGAGSRLTVL.

This chain's CDR3 is CASRREVGMNTEAFF. DNA for the CDR3: TGTGCCAGCAGGCGCGAAGTCGGAATGAACACTGAAGCTTTCTTT. This chain uses TRBV28 with TRBJ1-1, with D unresolved. The germline gives CDR1 MDHEN, CDR2 SYDVKM. V was pared by 6 bases and J by 0 bases, with 14 bases between. The length of the CDR3 is 15 residues. Variable domain in full (rest from reference TRBV28 and TRBJ1-1): DVKVTQSSRYLVKRTGEKVFLECVQDMDHENMFWYRQDPGLGLRLIYFSYDVKMKEKGDIPEGYSVSREKKERFSLILESASTNQTSMYLCASRREVGMNTEAFFGQGTRLTVV.

This clonotype has only a few counts. V and J are TRBV11-2 and TRBJ2-3; 8 bases are shared with TRBD2. The CDR3 runs 18 residues. J lost 0 bases, V lost 2 bases, and 10 bases had no gene match. CDR1 and CDR2 from the germline V gene are SGHAT and FQNNGV. This CDR3 reads CASSLRGLAGTSTDTQYF. DNA of the CDR3: TGTGCCAGCAGCTTAAGGGGCCTAGCGGGCACTAGCACAGATACGCAGTATTTT.

With respect to this clonotype: A single base separates this from a much larger clone, so it may be a read error. This rearrangement joins TRBV12-3 or TRBV12-4 to TRBJ2-1, with D unclear. Trimming left V 5 bases short and J 9 bases short, with 8 bases between. The CDR3 has 11 amino acids. CDR3: CASSLMREQFF. The CDR3 DNA is TGTGCCAGCAGTCTGATGCGTGAGCAGTTCTTC.

About this clonotype itself: At one end the junction does not follow the germline gene, possibly because of a read error. The chain carries TRBV5-1 and TRBJ2-5; D is possibly TRBD1 (6 bases). Germline V gives CDR1 SGHRS, CDR2 YFSETQ. The CDR3 sequence is 14 residues long. CDR3: CASGLWDKKETQYF. The CDR3 DNA reads as TGCGCCAGCGGCTTGTGGGACAAAAAAGAGACCCAGTACTTC.

The rearrangement uses TRBV11-3 and TRBJ2-3; D not certain. CDR3 length: 15 amino acids. The V gene lost 1 base and the J gene lost 2 bases, with 10 bases spanning the gap. The V gene's germline CDR1 is SGHNT and CDR2 YENEEA. CDR3 bases: TGTGCCAGCAGCTTAGGGGGATTATTCACAGATACGCAGTATTTT. Amino acids: CASSLGGLFTDTQYF. Based on the CDR3 plus reference TRBV11-3 and TRBJ2-3, the full variable domain is EAGVVQSPRYKIIEKKQPVAFWCNPISGHNTLYWYLQNLGQGPELLIRYENEEAVDDSQLPKDRFSAERLKGVDSTLKIQPAELGDSAVYLCASSLGGLFTDTQYFGPGTRLTVL.

V gene TRBV19 combines with J gene TRBJ2-4, with D possibly matching TRBD2 (5 bases). CDR3 length: 16 amino acids. V was trimmed by 2 bases and J by 0 bases, leaving 11 bases between them. CDR1 and CDR2 (germline): LNHDA, SQIVND (reference sequence). CDR3 DNA sequence: TGTGCCAGTAGTATACCAGGTGCGGGAGCCAAAAACATTCAGTACTTC. It codes for CASSIPGAGAKNIQYF.

The chain links TRBV5-8 to TRBJ2-5; possible D gene TRBD2, 7 bases. CDR3 length: 16 residues. The V and J ends lost 0 bases and 1 base respectively, with 13 bases between them. Germline V lookup: CDR1 SGHTS, CDR2 YDEGEE. The CDR3 nucleotides are TGTGCCAGCAGCTTGGTACCCGGGGGGCCCCAAGAGACCCAGTACTTC. Translated, it gives CASSLVPGGPQETQYF.

This clonotype was recorded a few times. The chain carries TRBV20-1 and TRBJ2-7, with TRBD2 as a possible D gene (7 bases). Germline V gene data show CDR1 as DFQATT and CDR2 as SNEGSKA (reference sequence). The CDR3 runs 12 residues. V lost 6 bases to trimming and J lost 6 bases, with 15 bases between them. The CDR3: CSAPGGGVEQYF. The CDR3 nucleotides read TGCAGTGCCCCAGGAGGGGGGGTCGAGCAGTACTTC.

The genes are TRBV7-2 and TRBJ1-6; D unclear. Germline V CDR1 and CDR2: SGHTA, FQGNSA. V dropped 1 base and J dropped 5 bases, with 9 bases sitting between them. This CDR3 is 15 amino acids long. In DNA, the CDR3 is TGTGCCAGCAGCTTAGTGAGGTCGGATAATTCACCCCTCCACTTT. It codes for CASSLVRSDNSPLHF.

The J gene is TRBJ2-7, the V gene TRBV10-3; D perhaps matches TRBD1 (5 bases). CDR3 length: 18 amino acids. Germline loops: CDR1 ENHRY, CDR2 SYGVKD. V was pared by 0 bases and J by 2 bases, with 20 bases between. The CDR3, as DNA: TGTGCCATCAGTGAGTCCTCGGCAGGGTTCCACAGGACCTACGAGCAGTACTTC. This translates into CAISESSAGFHRTYEQYF.

This chain uses TRBV7-9 with TRBJ2-1; 9 positions match TRBD2. The CDR3 sequence is 17 residues long. Germline V lookup: CDR1 SEHNR, CDR2 FQNEAQ (reference sequence). Trimming cost V 2 bases and J 9 bases; bases outside gene matches: 14. CDR3 bases: TGTGCCAGCAGCTTAAGGGCTAGCGGGGCACTTGGGGGTGAGCAGTTCTTC. It codes for CASSLRASGALGGEQFF.

This clonotype was detected ten times or more. This chain uses TRBV29-1 with TRBJ2-5; D ambiguous. Between the trimmed V and J ends, which lost 3 bases and 5 bases, there was a span of 16 bases. CDR1 and CDR2 (germline): SQVTM, ANQGSEA. The CDR3 runs 14 residues. The CDR3 sequence is CSVDLHQTRETQYF. The DNA for the CDR3 is TGCAGCGTTGACTTGCACCAGACCCGGGAGACCCAGTACTTC.

A note on this clonotype: Possible read error: a much larger clone is one base away. The CDR3 here is CASKLYYYEQYF. The CDR3 DNA reads as TGTGCCAGCAAGTTGTACTACTACGAGCAGTACTTC. V and J are TRBV4-2 and TRBJ2-7; D is unresolved. CDR1 and CDR2 (germline): LGHNA, YNFKEQ. Trimming removed 7 bases at V and 3 bases at J, with 10 bases between. This CDR3 has 12 amino acids.

The gene calls are TRBV28 and TRBJ1-5, with D perhaps matching TRBD1 (6 bases). The V end lost 6 bases, the J end lost 0 bases, and 18 bases lay between the germline ends. The CDR3 has 17 residues. CDR1 and CDR2 from the germline V gene are MDHEN and SYDVKM. The CDR3 region is CASRSLQGTVSNQPQHF. The DNA of the CDR3 is TGTGCCAGCAGATCCCTCCAGGGGACTGTTAGCAATCAGCCCCAGCATTTT. Together with reference TRBV28 and TRBJ1-5, the CDR3 gives the full variable domain: DVKVTQSSRYLVKRTGEKVFLECVQDMDHENMFWYRQDPGLGLRLIYFSYDVKMKEKGDIPEGYSVSREKKERFSLILESASTNQTSMYLCASRSLQGTVSNQPQHFGDGTRLSIL.

The rearrangement links TRBV7-2 to TRBJ2-5, with TRBD1 matching over 10 bases. CDR1 is SGHTA and CDR2 is FQGNSA in the germline V gene. V lost 5 bases, J lost 11 bases, and 17 bases stayed unmatched. This CDR3 is built from 16 residues. CDR3 residues: CASSMLDRGSSYKQYF. The CDR3 bases are TGTGCCAGCAGCATGTTGGACAGGGGGAGCTCCTACAAGCAGTACTTC.

CDR3 amino acids: CSAQGGVYNEQFF. CDR3 DNA: TGCAGTGCCCAGGGTGGGGTCTACAATGAGCAGTTCTTC. The V gene is TRBV20-1, the J gene TRBJ2-1; a weak D match, TRBD1 (5 bases). CDR3 length: 13 residues. Germline-derived CDR1 and CDR2 are DFQATT and SNEGSKA (reference sequence). Trimming shortened V by 6 bases and J by 3 bases, and 12 bases separated the two germline ends.